This T cell receptor (beta chain) emerged from a study of OX40 agonist ivuxolimab in advanced cancers. About the study: Dose-escalation patients suffered from hepatocellular carcinoma, melanoma, renal cell or head and neck cancer. General study points: CD8+ T cells showed, on average, more clonal expansion than CD4+ cells. Undetermined was the antigen specificity of the expanded peripheral T cells.

Germline CDR1 reads SGHTA; CDR2 reads FQGTGA. This CDR3 comprises 13 residues. Trimming removed 4 bases from V and 3 bases from J, with 8 bases in between. Here immunoSEQ multiplex PCR was the method, and the copy in TCRdb shows in-frame clones only, minus some. Of about 79,000 clones in the sample, under 85% were seen once. Of note for this clone: The antigen is undetermined.

On cycle 4 day 1 and cycle 7 day 1, as well as at baseline, blood was sampled. The TCR comes from an adult with an advanced solid tumor such as melanoma, head and neck, liver or kidney cancer. The rearrangement links TRBV7-3 to TRBJ2-3; no reliable D call. This material consisted of CD4+ or CD8+ T cells sorted from blood, taken in a trial of the OX40 agonist ivuxolimab. The CDR3 is CASSSPNTDTQYF. Written as DNA, the CDR3 is TGTGCCAGCAGCTCCCCCAATACAGATACGCAGTATTTT.